These 24 T cell receptor beta chains were sequenced from one sample in a study of low-dose radiotherapy and immunotherapy resistance in tumors. First-strand cDNA relied on TRAV- and TRBV-specific primers spanning alpha and beta chains. With a constant-region primer and a V-primer adapter, TCRs were subjected to approximately 20 PCR cycles of amplification. TCRdb reanalysed the reads using MiXCR and keeps one entry per CDR3 protein. The sample lists some 85,000 distinct CDR3 sequences, 18% occurring once. Time point given: before trial treatment. The sample here was PBMCs, taken before treatment. Source of these receptors: a male donor with prostate cancer.

In its sample, this clonotype was seen a few times. The genes are TRBV2 and TRBJ2-2; D is ambiguous. Germline CDR1 reads SNHLY; CDR2 reads FYNNEI. This CDR3 spans 13 amino acids. V lost 3 bases to trimming and J lost 7 bases, with 9 bases between them. The CDR3 spells CASSEEFSGELFF. In DNA form, the CDR3 reads TGTGCCAGCAGTGAGGAGTTTAGCGGGGAGCTGTTTTTT.

There are many counts of this clonotype. This chain uses TRBV18 with TRBJ2-3; D is unresolved. Germline V gene data show CDR1 as KGHSH and CDR2 as LQKENI. The germline V and J ends were trimmed by 3 bases and 0 bases, with 7 bases remaining between them. CDR3 length: 14 residues. The CDR3 nucleotides are TGTGCCAGCTCACCCCCTTCTAGCACAGATACGCAGTATTTT. Protein: CASSPPSSTDTQYF.

This clonotype appeared many times. The V call is TRBV3-1, the J call TRBJ1-2, with D possibly matching TRBD1 (6 bases). The CDR3 sequence is 13 residues long. CDR1 LGHDT and CDR2 YNNKEL come from the germline V gene (reference sequence). The ends were cut back, 0 bases at V and 8 bases at J, with 10 bases in the middle. As DNA, the CDR3 is TGTGCCAGCAGCCAAGACAGGGGTCAAGGCTACACCTTC. This sequence encodes CASSQDRGQGYTF.

This clonotype was recorded at least ten times. J is TRBJ2-2 and V is TRBV28; 7 bases align to TRBD1. This CDR3 contains 13 residues. Germline V CDR1 and CDR2: MDHEN, SYDVKM. J lost 5 bases, V lost 6 bases, and 3 bases had no gene match. The CDR3 DNA follows: TGTGCCAGCAGGCGACAGGGTACCGGGGAGCTGTTTTTT. It encodes CASRRQGTGELFF.

This clonotype has at least ten counts. This chain connects TRBV2 to TRBJ2-5; tentatively, D is TRBD1 or TRBD2 (5 bases each). CDR3 length: 15 residues. CDR1 and CDR2 (germline): SNHLY, FYNNEI. The CDR3 loop reads CALLRGTGFQETQYF. Here the CDR3 DNA reads TGTGCACTCCTTCGGGGCACGGGATTCCAAGAGACCCAGTACTTC. The full variable domain, rest sourced from reference TRBV2 and TRBJ2-5, is EPEVTQTPSHQVTQMGQEVILRCVPISNHLYFYWYRQILGQKVEFLVSFYNNEISEKSEIFDDQFSVERPDGSNFTLKIRSTKLEDSAMYFCALLRGTGFQETQYFGPGTRLLVL.

The rearrangement links TRBV5-1 to TRBJ2-3, with 15 bases matching TRBD2. Unmatched junction bases numbered 6, after V lost 3 bases and J lost 4 bases. The CDR3 covers 17 residues. Germline loops: CDR1 SGHRS, CDR2 YFSETQ. CDR3 region: CASSSGLAGGPPDTQYF. The CDR3 coding sequence is TGCGCCAGCAGCTCAGGACTAGCGGGGGGGCCACCAGATACGCAGTATTTT.

Comments on this clonotype: A far larger clone lies a single base away; this is likely a read error. The chain is built from TRBV7-6 and TRBJ2-7, with TRBD2 matching 7 bases. Germline V gene lookup returns CDR1 SGHVS and CDR2 FNYEAQ. The CDR3 covers 14 residues. CDR3 bases: TGTGCTAGCAGCTTAGCTAGCGGCAACAATGAGCAGTACTTC. Its translation is CASSLASGNNEQYF.

This clonotype came up many times. The chain carries TRBV6-6 and TRBJ2-1; D gene uncertain. Germline V gene data show CDR1 as MNHNY and CDR2 as SVGAGI (reference sequence). CDR3 length: 14 residues. Trimming left V 5 bases short and J 8 bases short, with 16 bases between. This CDR3 reads CASSTGPPLHEQFF. The DNA of the CDR3 is TGTGCCAGCAGTACTGGGCCGCCCCTCCATGAGCAGTTCTTC.

Ten or more counts support this clonotype. The gene calls are TRBV7-6 and TRBJ2-6, with no clear D. With 4 bases removed from V and 6 bases from J, the gap between germline ends came to 4 bases. CDR1 is SGHVS and CDR2 is FNYEAQ in the germline V gene. This CDR3 has 12 amino acids. This chain's CDR3 is CASSSPANVLTF. The CDR3 DNA reads as TGTGCCAGCAGCTCCCCGGCCAACGTCCTGACTTTC.

This clonotype was counted ten times or more. V usage is TRBV6-1 and J usage is TRBJ2-7, with a tentative D call TRBD2 (5 bases). CDR3 length: 14 amino acids. V was shortened by 7 bases and J by 0 bases, with 13 bases between the two germline ends. The germline V gene encodes CDR1 MNHNS and CDR2 SASEGT. CDR3 region: CASKVGESSYEQYF. DNA for the CDR3: TGTGCCAGCAAAGTGGGAGAGAGCTCCTACGAGCAGTACTTC.

This clonotype was counted ten times or more. V usage is TRBV30 and J usage is TRBJ2-1; D might be TRBD2 (6 bases). The germline V gene encodes CDR1 GTSNPN and CDR2 SVGIG (reference sequence). The CDR3 sequence is 14 residues long. V shed 4 bases and J shed 0 bases, with 10 bases lying between them. CDR3 sequence reads: CAWKRDSSYNEQFF. The CDR3 DNA is TGTGCCTGGAAGAGGGACTCCTCCTACAATGAGCAGTTCTTC.

The chain links TRBV6-2 or TRBV6-3 to TRBJ1-2; a weak D match, TRBD1 (5 bases). In germline, CDR1 is MNHEY, CDR2 SVGEGT. The ends were cut back, 5 bases at V and 8 bases at J, with 18 bases in the middle. This CDR3 comprises 14 residues. CDR3: CASSEWQPEGGYTF. The CDR3 coding sequence is TGTGCCAGCAGTGAGTGGCAGCCCGAGGGGGGCTACACCTTC.

This clonotype was picked up many times. The chain employs TRBV7-2 and TRBJ1-6; TRBD1 is a possible D gene (5 bases). V lost 5 bases, J lost 5 bases, and 16 bases lay in between. In germline, CDR1 is SGHTA, CDR2 FQGNSA. This CDR3 spans 16 amino acids. CDR3 loop: CASSEQWGRNNSPLHF. CDR3 in DNA: TGTGCCAGCAGCGAGCAGTGGGGACGGAATAATTCACCCCTCCACTTT. Supplemented by reference TRBV7-2 and TRBJ1-6, the full variable domain reads GAGVSQSPSNKVTEKGKDVELRCDPISGHTALYWYRQSLGQGLEFLIYFQGNSAPDKSGLPSDRFSAERTGGSVSTLTIQRTQQEDSAVYLCASSEQWGRNNSPLHFGNGTRLTVT.

About this clonotype itself: This sequence may be a read error, since a much larger clone differs from it by one base. The CDR3 reads CASSSQRLAGGGANPGVLFF. CDR3 sequence (DNA): TGTGCCAGCAGCTCCCAGAGACTAGCGGGAGGGGGGGCGAACCCCGGGGTGCTGTTTTTT. The chain is built from TRBV5-4 and TRBJ2-2; TRBD2 matches 14 bases. The germline gives CDR1 SGHNT, CDR2 YYREEE (reference sequence). The CDR3 covers 20 residues.

This chain uses TRBV28 with TRBJ2-1; 11 nucleotides align to TRBD2. The germline V gene has CDR1 MDHEN and CDR2 SYDVKM. Trimming cost V 5 bases and J 9 bases; bases outside gene matches: 12. This CDR3 spans 16 amino acids. The CDR3 sequence is CASSAASSGGAFEQFF. The CDR3 region has the DNA TGTGCCAGCAGTGCCGCTAGTAGCGGGGGGGCCTTTGAGCAGTTCTTC.

This clonotype appeared many times. The chain is built from TRBV12-3 or TRBV12-4 and TRBJ1-4, with no clear D. V lost 3 bases and J 1 base, leaving 9 bases between the germline ends. The CDR3 has 15 amino acids. DNA of the CDR3: TGTGCCAGCAGTTTGACATCGGGAACTAATGAAAAACTGTTTTTT. Translating it yields CASSLTSGTNEKLFF.

The table lists this clonotype with many counts. The rearrangement links TRBV29-1 to TRBJ2-7; D gene unclear. The CDR3 extends over 10 amino acids. Germline lookup yields CDR1 SQVTM and CDR2 ANQGSEA. V lost 4 bases to trimming and J lost 6 bases, with 7 bases between them. This CDR3 reads CSVGHPEQYF. DNA of the CDR3: TGCAGCGTTGGGCACCCCGAGCAGTACTTC.

This clonotype was seen many times. CDR3 DNA sequence: TGTGCCAGCAGTTACACGGAAACCGGGGAGCTGTTTTTT. Protein sequence: CASSYTETGELFF. The chain has TRBV6-6 and TRBJ2-2; the D is unclear. The CDR3 sequence is 13 residues long. Germline CDR1 reads MNHNY; CDR2 reads SVGAGI (reference sequence). V was cut by 2 bases and J by 5 bases, with 6 bases left in between.

This clonotype appeared once. A read error is likely here: a far larger clone is one base away. This sequence joins TRBV5-5 and TRBJ2-4; maybe TRBD1 (5 bases). Germline CDR1 reads SGHKS; CDR2 reads YYEKEE (reference sequence). This CDR3 region has 12 residues. CDR3 amino acids: CASSFDRNIQYF. In DNA form, the CDR3 reads TGCGCCAGCAGCTTTGACAGAAACATTCAGTACTTC.

Ten or more counts support this clonotype. This chain joins TRBV12-3 or TRBV12-4 and TRBJ1-1; weak D call: TRBD1 (5 bases). V lost 10 bases, J lost 0 bases, and 12 bases lay in between. The length of the CDR3 is 13 residues. This CDR3 is CANRRGLNTEAFF. DNA for the CDR3: TGTGCCAACCGGAGGGGCCTGAACACTGAAGCTTTCTTT.

At least ten counts were recorded for this clonotype. The chain links TRBV18 to TRBJ2-5, with TRBD1 matching over 7 bases. The trim removed 2 bases at V and 2 bases at J, leaving 8 bases unmatched. The germline V gene encodes CDR1 KGHSH and CDR2 LQKENI. This CDR3 has 16 amino acids. Here the CDR3 reads CASSPARDSRQETQYF. The CDR3 bases are TGTGCCAGCTCACCAGCCCGGGACAGCAGGCAAGAGACCCAGTACTTC.

This clonotype was observed at least ten times. CDR3 residues: CASNPSDRGSYEQYF. Written as DNA, the CDR3 is TGTGCCAGCAATCCCTCGGACAGGGGGTCCTACGAGCAGTACTTC. The rearrangement joins TRBV19 to TRBJ2-7; TRBD1 aligns across 10 bases. This CDR3 region has 15 residues. Germline trimming cut 9 bases from V and 1 base from J; bases unmatched to any gene: 9. Germline values: CDR1 LNHDA, CDR2 SQIVND (reference sequence). Combining the CDR3 with reference TRBV19 and TRBJ2-7 gives the whole variable domain DGGITQSPKYLFRKEGQNVTLSCEQNLNHDAMYWYRQDPGQGLRLIYYSQIVNDFQKGDIAEGYSVSREKKESFPLTVTSAQKNPTAFYLCASNPSDRGSYEQYFGPGTRLTVT.

This clonotype was counted at least ten times. This chain links TRBV12-3 or TRBV12-4 with TRBJ1-2; TRBD1 might be the D (5 bases). Trimming pared 6 bases from V and 7 bases from J, leaving 21 bases between. This CDR3 contains 15 residues. The CDR3 protein is CASSFSGTTDSGYTF. As DNA, the CDR3 is TGTGCCAGCAGCTTCTCCGGGACCACTGACTCTGGCTACACCTTC.

The genes are TRBV30 and TRBJ2-1; TRBD1 might be the D (5 bases). Germline V gene lookup returns CDR1 GTSNPN and CDR2 SVGIG (reference sequence). Trimming shortened V by 1 base and J by 10 bases, and 20 bases separated the two germline ends. The CDR3 loop spans 15 amino acids. The CDR3 loop is CAWSDQGLSATEQFF. CDR3 DNA sequence: TGTGCCTGGAGTGACCAGGGTTTGAGCGCGACGGAGCAGTTCTTC.